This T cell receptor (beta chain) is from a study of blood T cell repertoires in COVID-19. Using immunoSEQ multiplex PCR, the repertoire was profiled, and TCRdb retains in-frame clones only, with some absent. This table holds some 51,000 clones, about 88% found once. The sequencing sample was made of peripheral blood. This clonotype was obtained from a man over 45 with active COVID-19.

CDR3 in DNA: TGCGCCAGCAGCTTGGAGGTATGGGGGACAGGCTTTCGGGACAATGAGCAGTTCTTC. This encodes CASSLEVWGTGFRDNEQFF. The chain combines TRBV5-1 with TRBJ2-1; 8 bases fit TRBD1. Trimming at V came to 0 bases and at J to 5 bases, leaving 16 bases not matched to a gene. Germline V gene data show CDR1 as SGHRS and CDR2 as YFSETQ. The CDR3 has 19 amino acids.